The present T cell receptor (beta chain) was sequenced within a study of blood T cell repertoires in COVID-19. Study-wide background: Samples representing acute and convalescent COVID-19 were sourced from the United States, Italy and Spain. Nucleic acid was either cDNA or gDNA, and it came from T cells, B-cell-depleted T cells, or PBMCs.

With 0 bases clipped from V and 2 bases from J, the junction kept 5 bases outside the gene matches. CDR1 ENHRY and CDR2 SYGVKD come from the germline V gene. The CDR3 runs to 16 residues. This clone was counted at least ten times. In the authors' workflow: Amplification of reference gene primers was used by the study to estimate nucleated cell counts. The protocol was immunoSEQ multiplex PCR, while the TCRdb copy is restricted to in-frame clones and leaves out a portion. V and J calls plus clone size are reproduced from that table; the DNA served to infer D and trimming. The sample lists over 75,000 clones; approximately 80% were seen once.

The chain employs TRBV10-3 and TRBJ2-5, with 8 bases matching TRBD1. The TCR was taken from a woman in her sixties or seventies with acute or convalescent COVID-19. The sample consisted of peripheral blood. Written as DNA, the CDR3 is TGTGCCATCAGTGAGTCTAGCCAGGGGGCACAAGAGACCCAGTACTTC. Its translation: CAISESSQGAQETQYF.